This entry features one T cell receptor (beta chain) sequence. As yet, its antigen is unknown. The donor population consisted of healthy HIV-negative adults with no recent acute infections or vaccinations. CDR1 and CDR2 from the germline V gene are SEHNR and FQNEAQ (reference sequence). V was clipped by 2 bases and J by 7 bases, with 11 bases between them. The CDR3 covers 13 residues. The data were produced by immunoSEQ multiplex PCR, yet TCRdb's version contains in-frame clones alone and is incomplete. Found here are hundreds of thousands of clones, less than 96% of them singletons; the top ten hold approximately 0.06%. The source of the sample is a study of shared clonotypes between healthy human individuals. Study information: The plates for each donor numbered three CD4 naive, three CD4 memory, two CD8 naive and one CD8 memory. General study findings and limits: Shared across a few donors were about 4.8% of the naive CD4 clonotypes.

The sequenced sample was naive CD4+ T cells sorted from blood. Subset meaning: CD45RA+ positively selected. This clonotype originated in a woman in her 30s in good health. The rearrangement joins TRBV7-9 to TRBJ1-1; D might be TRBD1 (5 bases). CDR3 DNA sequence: TGTGCCAGCAGCTTACTAGGGGACGGTGAAGCTTTCTTT. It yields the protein CASSLLGDGEAFF. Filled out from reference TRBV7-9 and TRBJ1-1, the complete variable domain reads DTGVSQNPRHKITKRGQNVTFRCDPISEHNRLYWYRQTLGQGPEFLTYFQNEAQLEKSRLLSDRFSAERPKGSFSTLEIQRTEQGDSAMYLCASSLLGDGEAFFGQGTRLTVV.